Listed below are T cell receptor beta chains from one sample, sequenced in a study of blood T cells in healthy people across ages. Via MiXCR, TCRdb re-called the 5' RACE reads, giving one row per CDR3 protein. This sample yields hundreds of thousands of distinct CDR3 sequences, of which about 62% are seen a single time; 28% belongs to the top ten. Specimen: blood. These receptor sequences come from a man aged 25 to 45 in good health. The CDR3 runs from the conserved cysteine through the conserved F or W. The D gene is left open where the match is weak. Clone size is not always given. Where it is, it says once, few, many or a class for expanded clones.

cdr3_nt: TGTGCCAGCAGCCACACCGGGACTAGCAGCGATGAGCAGTTCTTC
cdr3_aa: CASSHTGTSSDEQFF
j_call: TRBJ2-1
v_call: TRBV6-1
d_call: TRBD2
clone_size: few

cdr3_nt: TGCAGCTATGCCCCGGGGGGCTACGGCATTCAGTACTTC
cdr3_aa: CSYAPGGYGIQYF
j_call: TRBJ2-4
v_call: TRBV29-1
d_call: NA
clone_size: few

cdr3_nt: TGTGCCAGCAGTTCCCCCAACCACGAGCAGTACTTC
cdr3_aa: CASSSPNHEQYF
j_call: TRBJ2-7
v_call: TRBV28
d_call: NA
clone_size: NA

cdr3_nt: TGCAGCGTTGAACGACAGGGAGGAGGGAAGACCCAGTACTTC
cdr3_aa: CSVERQGGGKTQYF
j_call: TRBJ2-5
v_call: TRBV29-1
d_call: NA
clone_size: few

cdr3_nt: TGTGCCAGCACCGATCATGGGGGATATGAGCAGTTCTTC
cdr3_aa: CASTDHGGYEQFF
j_call: TRBJ2-1
v_call: TRBV5-6
d_call: NA
clone_size: few

cdr3_nt: TGTGCCAGCTCTGGCTCGGACAGGCCCTTACGGACCCAGTACTTC
cdr3_aa: CASSGSDRPLRTQYF
j_call: TRBJ2-5
v_call: TRBV13
d_call: TRBD1
clone_size: NA

cdr3_nt: TGTGCCAGCAGCGTAGTACCCCACTCGGGCACTCGATCTGGGGCCAACGTCCTGACTTTC
cdr3_aa: CASSVVPHSGTRSGANVLTF
j_call: TRBJ2-6
v_call: TRBV9
d_call: NA
clone_size: NA

cdr3_nt: TGCAGCGCATCTTATGGAATCTACGAGCAGTACTTC
cdr3_aa: CSASYGIYEQYF
j_call: TRBJ2-7
v_call: TRBV29-1
d_call: NA
clone_size: NA

cdr3_nt: TGTGCCAGCAGCTATCCCCGATATGGGGCCAACGTCCTGACTTTC
cdr3_aa: CASSYPRYGANVLTF
j_call: TRBJ2-6
v_call: TRBV3-1
d_call: NA
clone_size: NA

cdr3_nt: TGTGCCAGCAGTTTATGGGGGTCCCGCAACACCGGGGAGCTGTTTTTT
cdr3_aa: CASSLWGSRNTGELFF
j_call: TRBJ2-2
v_call: TRBV28
d_call: NA
clone_size: NA

cdr3_nt: TGTGCCAGCAGCTTGGCAGTCCATAACACCGGGGAGCTGTTTTTT
cdr3_aa: CASSLAVHNTGELFF
j_call: TRBJ2-2
v_call: TRBV5-5
d_call: NA
clone_size: NA

cdr3_nt: TGTGCCAGCAGTCAACGGACTAGCGGGGGCTCAGGGCAGTTCTTC
cdr3_aa: CASSQRTSGGSGQFF
j_call: TRBJ2-1
v_call: TRBV12-3/TRBV12-4
d_call: TRBD2
clone_size: NA

cdr3_nt: TGCGCCAGCAGCTTCCTAGGTCGGGGGGCAGATACGCAGTATTTT
cdr3_aa: CASSFLGRGADTQYF
j_call: TRBJ2-3
v_call: TRBV5-1
d_call: TRBD2
clone_size: NA

cdr3_nt: TGCGCCAGCAGCCAAGCTCCCCCGGGACAGGGGGCCAACGAGCAGTACTTC
cdr3_aa: CASSQAPPGQGANEQYF
j_call: TRBJ2-7
v_call: TRBV4-3
d_call: TRBD1
clone_size: NA

cdr3_nt: TGTGCCAGCAGCCAAGTTCCGCCTGACGAGCAGTACTTC
cdr3_aa: CASSQVPPDEQYF
j_call: TRBJ2-7
v_call: TRBV4-2
d_call: NA
clone_size: NA

cdr3_nt: TGTGCCAGCAGCTTATATTCGTCGAGGGAGCTGTTTTTT
cdr3_aa: CASSLYSSRELFF
j_call: TRBJ2-2
v_call: TRBV7-2
d_call: NA
clone_size: NA

cdr3_nt: TGTGCCAGCAGCTCCAGGGGAACGCAGTATTTT
cdr3_aa: CASSSRGTQYF
j_call: TRBJ2-3
v_call: TRBV7-6
d_call: NA
clone_size: NA

cdr3_nt: TGCAGTGGAGGGGGCACAGATACGCAGTATTTT
cdr3_aa: CSGGGTDTQYF
j_call: TRBJ2-3
v_call: TRBV20-1
d_call: NA
clone_size: NA

cdr3_nt: TGTGCCAGCAGCTTAGCTCTTGGGGTAGCGGGGGGGATCAATGAGCAGTTCTTC
cdr3_aa: CASSLALGVAGGINEQFF
j_call: TRBJ2-1
v_call: TRBV7-9
d_call: TRBD2
clone_size: NA

cdr3_nt: TGTGCCAGCAGTGAAGGTCGCGGGGGCTCCGTGAAAAACATTCAGTACTTC
cdr3_aa: CASSEGRGGSVKNIQYF
j_call: TRBJ2-4
v_call: TRBV6-1
d_call: NA
clone_size: NA

cdr3_nt: TGTGCCAGCAGCGGGACCTCAGGGACAGGAAACTATGGCTACACCTTC
cdr3_aa: CASSGTSGTGNYGYTF
j_call: TRBJ1-2
v_call: TRBV6-6
d_call: TRBD1
clone_size: few

cdr3_nt: TGTGCCAGCAGTTCAGTACGGACAGGCGAGAATACGCAGTATTTT
cdr3_aa: CASSSVRTGENTQYF
j_call: TRBJ2-3
v_call: TRBV28
d_call: TRBD1
clone_size: once

cdr3_nt: TGTGCCAGCAGTGGGACAGGGGGTGTTGCTGGGGCCAACGTCCTGACTTTC
cdr3_aa: CASSGTGGVAGANVLTF
j_call: TRBJ2-6
v_call: TRBV6-1
d_call: TRBD1
clone_size: NA

cdr3_nt: TGTGCCAGCAGCCCCGCCAATCAGCCCCAGCATTTT
cdr3_aa: CASSPANQPQHF
j_call: TRBJ1-5
v_call: TRBV7-2
d_call: NA
clone_size: NA

cdr3_nt: TGTGCCAGCAGCAAAGAAGGTAGCACCCCCTCCTACAATGAGCAGTTCTTC
cdr3_aa: CASSKEGSTPSYNEQFF
j_call: TRBJ2-1
v_call: TRBV21-1
d_call: NA
clone_size: NA

cdr3_nt: TGCGCCAGCAGCTTGGGTAGCGGGCGTCGACAAGAGACCCAGTACTTC
cdr3_aa: CASSLGSGRRQETQYF
j_call: TRBJ2-5
v_call: TRBV5-1
d_call: TRBD2
clone_size: NA

cdr3_nt: TGTGCAAGTCGCTTAGACTTAGGAAACAGTCTAGGGGAGCAGTACTTC
cdr3_aa: CASRLDLGNSLGEQYF
j_call: TRBJ2-4
v_call: TRBV12-2
d_call: NA
clone_size: NA

cdr3_nt: TGTGCCAGCAGCCAACAAGAGACCCAGTACTTC
cdr3_aa: CASSQQETQYF
j_call: TRBJ2-5
v_call: TRBV5-1
d_call: NA
clone_size: many

cdr3_nt: TGCAGTGCTAGAACCCCGACAGGGCTCTATGGCTACACCTTC
cdr3_aa: CSARTPTGLYGYTF
j_call: TRBJ1-2
v_call: TRBV20-1
d_call: TRBD1
clone_size: few

cdr3_nt: TGTGCCAGCATCCCCCGGGACAGGGGTCCCCTAAACATTCAGTACTTC
cdr3_aa: CASIPRDRGPLNIQYF
j_call: TRBJ2-4
v_call: TRBV7-2
d_call: TRBD1
clone_size: few

cdr3_nt: TGCGCCAGCAGCTTTTATCCGACCTCGGCCAATGAGCAGTTCTTC
cdr3_aa: CASSFYPTSANEQFF
j_call: TRBJ2-1
v_call: TRBV5-1
d_call: NA
clone_size: NA